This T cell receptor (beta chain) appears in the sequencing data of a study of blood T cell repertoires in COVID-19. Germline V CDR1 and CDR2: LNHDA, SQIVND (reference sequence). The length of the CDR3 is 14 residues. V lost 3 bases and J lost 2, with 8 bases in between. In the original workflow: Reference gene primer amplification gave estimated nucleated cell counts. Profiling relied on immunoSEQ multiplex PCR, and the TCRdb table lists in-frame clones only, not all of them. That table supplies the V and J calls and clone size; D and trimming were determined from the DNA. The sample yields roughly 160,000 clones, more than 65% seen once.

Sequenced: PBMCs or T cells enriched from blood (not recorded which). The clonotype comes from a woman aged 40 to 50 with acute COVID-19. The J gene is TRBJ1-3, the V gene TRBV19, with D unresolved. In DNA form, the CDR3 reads TGTGCCAGTAGTATTAGTGTTGCTGGAAACACCATATATTTT. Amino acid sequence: CASSISVAGNTIYF.